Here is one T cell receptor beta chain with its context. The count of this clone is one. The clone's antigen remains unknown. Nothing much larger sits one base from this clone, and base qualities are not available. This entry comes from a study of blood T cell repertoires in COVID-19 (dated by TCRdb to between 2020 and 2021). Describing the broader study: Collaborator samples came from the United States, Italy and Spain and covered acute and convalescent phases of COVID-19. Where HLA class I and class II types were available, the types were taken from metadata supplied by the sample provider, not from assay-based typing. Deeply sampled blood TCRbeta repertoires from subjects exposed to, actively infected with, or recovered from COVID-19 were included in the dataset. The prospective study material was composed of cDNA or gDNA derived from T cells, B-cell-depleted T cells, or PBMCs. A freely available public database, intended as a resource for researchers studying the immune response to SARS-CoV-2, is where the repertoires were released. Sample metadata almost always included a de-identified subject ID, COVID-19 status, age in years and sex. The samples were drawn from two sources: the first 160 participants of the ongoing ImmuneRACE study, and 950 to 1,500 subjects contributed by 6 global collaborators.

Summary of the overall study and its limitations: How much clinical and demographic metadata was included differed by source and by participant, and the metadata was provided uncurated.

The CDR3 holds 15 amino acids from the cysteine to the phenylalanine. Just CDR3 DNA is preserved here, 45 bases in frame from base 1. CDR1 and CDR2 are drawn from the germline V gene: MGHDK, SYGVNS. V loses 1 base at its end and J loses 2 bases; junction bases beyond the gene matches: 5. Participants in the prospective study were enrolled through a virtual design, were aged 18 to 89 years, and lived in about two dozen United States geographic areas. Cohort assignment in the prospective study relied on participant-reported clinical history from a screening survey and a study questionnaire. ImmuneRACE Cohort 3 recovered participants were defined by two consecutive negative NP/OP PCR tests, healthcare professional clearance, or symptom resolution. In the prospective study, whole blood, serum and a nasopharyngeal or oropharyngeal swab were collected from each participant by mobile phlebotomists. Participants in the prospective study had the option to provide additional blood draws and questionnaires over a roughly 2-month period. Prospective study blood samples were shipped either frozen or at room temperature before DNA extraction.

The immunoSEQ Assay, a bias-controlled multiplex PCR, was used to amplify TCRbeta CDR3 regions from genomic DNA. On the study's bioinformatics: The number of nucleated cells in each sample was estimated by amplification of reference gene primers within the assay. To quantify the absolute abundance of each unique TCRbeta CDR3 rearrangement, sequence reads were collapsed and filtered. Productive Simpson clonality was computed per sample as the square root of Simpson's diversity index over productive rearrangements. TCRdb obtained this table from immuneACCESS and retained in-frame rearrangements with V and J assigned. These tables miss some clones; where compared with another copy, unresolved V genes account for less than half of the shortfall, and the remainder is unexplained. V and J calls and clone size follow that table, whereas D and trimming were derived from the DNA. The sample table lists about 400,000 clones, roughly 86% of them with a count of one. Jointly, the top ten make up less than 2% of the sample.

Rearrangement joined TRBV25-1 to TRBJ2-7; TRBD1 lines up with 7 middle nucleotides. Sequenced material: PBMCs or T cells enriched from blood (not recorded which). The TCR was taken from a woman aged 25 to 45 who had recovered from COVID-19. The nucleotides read TGTGCCAGCAGTGAATTCCCGGGACAGACCTACGAGCAGTACTTC. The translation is CASSEFPGQTYEQYF.